This T cell receptor (beta chain) was sequenced in a study of T cells in Graves' hyperthyroidism and ophthalmopathy. Notes on the study in general: Onset of ophthalmopathy came a median roughly 6.5 months after the model predicted it.

V lost 6 bases, J lost 7 bases, and 8 bases stayed unmatched. The CDR3 is 13 residues long. Amplification targeted TCR beta CDR3 regions from RNA transcripts. With the HTBI primer set, the TCR CDR3 went through a first round of RT-PCR. TCRdb called the multiplex PCR reads again in MiXCR, with one record for every CDR3 protein. The repertoire holds approximately 620,000 distinct CDR3 sequences, around 14% seen once, with under 7% in the top ten. Hyperthyroidism, newly diagnosed and lasting under 2 months, affected patients aged 18 to 65. This clonotype was recorded at least ten times. Its target is unknown.

The gene calls are TRBV12-3 or TRBV12-4 and TRBJ2-7; TRBD1 agrees at 8 bases. This receptor was obtained from a woman aged 25 to 39 with Graves' hyperthyroidism that later progressed to Graves' ophthalmopathy. The sequenced sample consisted of blood. The CDR3 DNA reads as TGTGCCAGCAGAAGAGACACAGGGGGAGAGCAGTACTTC. It yields the protein CASRRDTGGEQYF.